This TCR beta chain was documented in a study of Graves' ophthalmopathy and Graves' hyperthyroidism. The CDR3 contains 18 residues. Trimming stripped 2 bases from V and 0 bases from J, with 16 bases between. Amplification of the TCR beta CDR3 regions used RNA transcripts (as template). HTBI primers primed a first-round RT-PCR, and a second-round multiplex PCR followed. Each CDR3 protein is one row after TCRdb ran MiXCR on the multiplex PCR reads. Among hundreds of thousands of distinct CDR3 sequences, about 40% were seen once, and the ten largest hold over 2.5%. V usage is TRBV12-3 or TRBV12-4 and J usage is TRBJ1-4; D may be TRBD1 (6 bases). Sequencing used peripheral blood. The source is an adult man with Graves' ophthalmopathy. The CDR3 bases are TGTGCCAGCAGTTTATTCAGGGGCCAGGTAGCAACTAATGAAAAACTGTTTTTT. Amino acid sequence: CASSLFRGQVATNEKLFF.